The TCR beta chain under discussion was sequenced for a study of OX40 agonist ivuxolimab in advanced cancers. This clone was detected only a few times. The assay was immunoSEQ multiplex PCR, and TCRdb's table has in-frame clones only and misses some. The sample has over 55,000 clones, 80% to 90% seen once. CDR1 is SNHLY, CDR2 FYNNEI, per germline. Trimming cost V 2 bases and J 5 bases, with 7 bases left between them. The CDR3 consists of 13 residues. The receptor's source is an adult with an advanced solid tumor such as melanoma, head and neck, liver or kidney cancer. The chain is built from TRBV2 and TRBJ1-3; D uncertain. The source material was CD4+ or CD8+ T cells sorted from blood, sampled in a trial of the OX40 agonist ivuxolimab. This CDR3 is CASSERLRNTIYF. The CDR3 region has the DNA TGTGCCAGCAGTGAACGGTTGCGAAACACCATATATTTT.